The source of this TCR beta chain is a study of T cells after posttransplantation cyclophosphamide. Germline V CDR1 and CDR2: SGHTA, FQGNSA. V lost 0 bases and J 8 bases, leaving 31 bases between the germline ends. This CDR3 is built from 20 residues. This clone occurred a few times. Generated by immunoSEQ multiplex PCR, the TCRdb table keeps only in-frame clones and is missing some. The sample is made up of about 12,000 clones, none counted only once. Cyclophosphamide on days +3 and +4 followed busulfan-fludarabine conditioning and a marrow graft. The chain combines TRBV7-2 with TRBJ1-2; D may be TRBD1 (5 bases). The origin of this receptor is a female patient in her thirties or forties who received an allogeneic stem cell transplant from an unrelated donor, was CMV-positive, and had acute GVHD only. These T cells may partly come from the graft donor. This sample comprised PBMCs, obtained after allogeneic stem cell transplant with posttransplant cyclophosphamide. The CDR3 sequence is CASSLAPGSLLMGLWKGYTF. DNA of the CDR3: TGTGCCAGCAGCTTAGCGCCAGGAAGCCTCCTAATGGGACTATGGAAGGGCTACACCTTC.